The 20 T cell receptor beta chains listed next were all sequenced from one sample in a study of blood T cell repertoires in COVID-19. Some clones are missing from TCRdb's copy, which holds only in-frame ones; the method was immunoSEQ multiplex PCR. The sample carries almost 200,000 clones, 89% recorded once. The sample comprised PBMCs or T cells enriched from blood (not recorded which). The origin of the receptors is a woman aged 18-29 years who had recovered from COVID-19.

The chain joins TRBV3-1 (or the pseudogene TRBV3-2) to TRBJ2-5, with 15 bases identical to TRBD2. The CDR3 is made up of 17 amino acids. The germline CDR1 and CDR2 sequences are LGHDT and YNNKEL (reference sequence). J was trimmed by 4 bases and V by 6 bases; bases with no gene match: 9. The CDR3: CASSPGLAGGIRETQYF. CDR3 bases: TGTGCCAGCAGTCCGGGACTAGCGGGGGGCATAAGAGAGACCCAGTACTTC.

The chain uses TRBV5-6 and TRBJ1-2; TRBD1 might be the D (5 bases). V was shortened by 3 bases and J by 2 bases, with 5 bases between the two germline ends. This CDR3 is built from 12 residues. Germline V CDR1 and CDR2: SGHDT, YYEEEE. The CDR3 bases are TGTGCCAGCAGCTCAGGGAACTATGGCTACACCTTC. Encoded protein: CASSSGNYGYTF.

This chain uses TRBV30 with TRBJ2-7, with D possibly being TRBD2 (7 bases). V dropped 1 base and J dropped 2 bases, with 18 bases sitting between them. The CDR3 runs to 16 residues. Germline CDR1 reads GTSNPN; CDR2 reads SVGIG (reference sequence). The CDR3 nucleotides read TGTGCCTGGAGTGGCCGGGGGCGGGGGCTCGCCTACGAGCAGTACTTC. This encodes CAWSGRGRGLAYEQYF.

The rearrangement links TRBV28 to TRBJ1-3; D uncertain. Germline CDR1 and CDR2: MDHEN and SYDVKM. The germline V and J ends were trimmed by 0 bases and 3 bases, with 6 bases remaining between them. The CDR3 has 14 residues. CDR3 coding DNA: TGTGCCAGCAGTTTATGGTTAGTTGGAAACACCATATATTTT. Residues: CASSLWLVGNTIYF.

This chain connects TRBV5-1 to TRBJ1-4; D possibly corresponds to TRBD1 (5 bases). Germline lookup yields CDR1 SGHRS and CDR2 YFSETQ. The CDR3 length is 15 residues. Between the trimmed V and J ends, which lost 0 bases and 3 bases, there was a span of 9 bases. CDR3 nucleotide sequence: TGCGCCAGCAGCTTGGTGGGGGGTCCTAATGAAAAACTGTTTTTT. This sequence encodes CASSLVGGPNEKLFF.

J is TRBJ1-1 and V is TRBV6-2 or TRBV6-3; 11 bases map to TRBD1. Trimming removed 2 bases from V and 5 bases from J; junction bases left unmatched: 4. The CDR3 is 15 residues long. CDR1 and CDR2 from the germline V gene are MNHEY and SVGEGT. In DNA, the CDR3 is TGTGCCAGCAGTTACGGGGACAGGGGGAGAACTGAAGCTTTCTTT. This codes for CASSYGDRGRTEAFF.

The V gene is TRBV27, the J gene TRBJ2-3; 7 nucleotides agree with TRBD2. Germline loops: CDR1 MNHEY, CDR2 SMNVEV (reference sequence). With V trimmed by 1 base and J by 1 base, 5 bases remained unmatched. The CDR3 consists of 16 residues. DNA of the CDR3: TGTGCCAGCAGTTTATACTTAGGACTAGGCACAGATACGCAGTATTTT. This translates into CASSLYLGLGTDTQYF.

The gene calls are TRBV15 and TRBJ2-5, with 13 bases that match TRBD2. Germline V gene data show CDR1 as LNHNV and CDR2 as YYDKDF (reference sequence). The CDR3 is 16 amino acids. The V gene end was trimmed by 4 bases and the J gene end by 5 bases; junction bases not matched to a gene: 7. The CDR3 reads CATSTALAGGHETQYF. The CDR3 coding sequence is TGTGCCACCAGCACTGCACTAGCGGGGGGGCACGAGACCCAGTACTTC.

The chain couples TRBV12-3 or TRBV12-4 to TRBJ1-1; D unclear. This CDR3 is 13 amino acids long. V was trimmed by 10 bases and J by 2 bases, leaving 14 bases between them. CDR3 sequence (DNA): TGTGCCATCCAGAGGCGGGTCAACACTGAAGCTTTCTTT. It codes for CAIQRRVNTEAFF.

The chain joins TRBV3-1 (or the pseudogene TRBV3-2) to TRBJ2-3, with D maybe TRBD1 (5 bases). The CDR3 is made up of 15 amino acids. The V and J ends lost 0 bases and 0 bases respectively, with 7 bases between them. Germline CDR1 is LGHDT and CDR2 is YNNKEL (reference sequence). CDR3 DNA sequence: TGTGCCAGCAGCCAAGAGGGGCGAAGCACAGATACGCAGTATTTT. Encoded protein: CASSQEGRSTDTQYF.

The J gene is TRBJ1-1, the V gene TRBV6-5; D ambiguous. The CDR3 has 13 residues. Trimming pared 2 bases from V and 1 base from J, leaving 5 bases between. Looked up from germline, CDR1 is MNHEY and CDR2 is SVGAGI. This CDR3 is CASSYNTNTEAFF. CDR3 sequence (DNA): TGTGCCAGCAGTTACAACACGAACACTGAAGCTTTCTTT.

This chain joins TRBV7-9 and TRBJ1-1; a weak D match, TRBD1 (5 bases). CDR1 is SEHNR and CDR2 is FQNEAQ in the germline V gene (reference sequence). The CDR3 loop spans 17 amino acids. Trimming left V 3 bases short and J 3 bases short, with 20 bases between. In nucleotides, the CDR3 is TGTGCCAGCAGCTTCTTTACTGTTCGGGGGATCGACACTGAAGCTTTCTTT. It is translated as CASSFFTVRGIDTEAFF.

The chain uses TRBV2 and TRBJ1-2; TRBD1 matches at 9 bases. Germline loops: CDR1 SNHLY, CDR2 FYNNEI. CDR3 size: 15 residues. Trimming cost V 6 bases and J 6 bases; bases outside gene matches: 11. The CDR3 sequence is CASRSWDRAVHGYTF. The CDR3 nucleotides are TGTGCCAGCAGGAGTTGGGACAGGGCGGTACATGGCTACACCTTC. Variable domain in full (rest from reference TRBV2 and TRBJ1-2): EPEVTQTPSHQVTQMGQEVILRCVPISNHLYFYWYRQILGQKVEFLVSFYNNEISEKSEIFDDQFSVERPDGSNFTLKIRSTKLEDSAMYFCASRSWDRAVHGYTFGSGTRLTVV.

J is TRBJ2-7 and V is TRBV5-3; the match to TRBD2 covers 13 bases. TRBV5-3 is annotated as an ORF whose role is uncertain. V lost 0 bases to trimming and J lost 1 base; unmatched junction nucleotides: 7. The CDR3 has 18 amino acids. Here the CDR3 DNA reads TGTGCCAGAAGCTTGGAGACTAGCGGGGGGCCTCCTTCCTACGAGCAGTACTTC. Its translation: CARSLETSGGPPSYEQYF.

The chain links TRBV3-1 (or the pseudogene TRBV3-2) to TRBJ1-3, with D possibly being TRBD1 (6 bases). Between the trimmed V and J ends, which lost 1 base and 4 bases, there was a span of 8 bases. CDR3 length equals 14 residues. Germline CDR1 and CDR2: LGHDT and YNNKEL (reference sequence). CDR3 in amino acids: CASSQAGAGNTIYF. The CDR3 coding sequence is TGTGCCAGCAGCCAAGCAGGGGCCGGAAACACCATATATTTT.

The chain is built from TRBV7-9 and TRBJ2-3, with D maybe TRBD1 (5 bases). Trimming took 5 bases from V and 1 from J, leaving 10 bases between them. This CDR3 comprises 14 residues. Germline V lookup: CDR1 SEHNR, CDR2 FQNEAQ (reference sequence). In DNA, the CDR3 is TGTGCCAGCAGCCTCGACAGACGCACAGATACGCAGTATTTT. The encoded protein is CASSLDRRTDTQYF.

In this sample, this clone turned up a few times. The chain recombines TRBV30 with TRBJ2-7, with 7 bases identical to TRBD2. With V trimmed by 3 bases and J by 0 bases, 8 bases remained unmatched. Germline CDR1 GTSNPN, CDR2 SVGIG (reference sequence). The CDR3 sequence is 15 residues long. Here the CDR3 DNA reads TGTGCCTGGAGCGGACCCGGGGGGAGCTCCTACGAGCAGTACTTC. Translated: CAWSGPGGSSYEQYF.

The V gene is TRBV28, the J gene TRBJ1-1; 7 positions agree with TRBD1. The junction had 8 bases not matched to a gene; V was cut back by 6 bases and J by 1 base. The CDR3 runs 15 residues. CDR1 MDHEN and CDR2 SYDVKM come from the germline V gene. This CDR3 reads CASRPYRGGNTEAFF. Written as DNA, the CDR3 is TGTGCCAGCAGGCCCTACAGGGGCGGGAACACTGAAGCTTTCTTT.

Of note for this clone: This same CDR3 is encoded by further DNA sequences in the sample. The chain uses TRBV2 and TRBJ2-7; maybe TRBD2 (6 bases). The ends were cut back, 4 bases at V and 3 bases at J, with 7 bases in the middle. CDR1 SNHLY and CDR2 FYNNEI come from the germline V gene. This CDR3 contains 12 residues. DNA of the CDR3: TGTGCCAGCAGTGTGGAGGGCTACGAGCAGTACTTC. Its protein is CASSVEGYEQYF. The entire variable domain, with the rest obtained from reference TRBV2 and TRBJ2-7, is as follows: EPEVTQTPSHQVTQMGQEVILRCVPISNHLYFYWYRQILGQKVEFLVSFYNNEISEKSEIFDDQFSVERPDGSNFTLKIRSTKLEDSAMYFCASSVEGYEQYFGPGTRLTVT.

The CDR3 region has the DNA TGTGCCAGCAGTCCGAGCGGGGACAATGAGCAGTTCTTC. It encodes CASSPSGDNEQFF. V is TRBV12-3 or TRBV12-4 and J is TRBJ2-1; 7 bases are a match to TRBD2. Losses at the gene ends were 5 bases for V and 5 bases for J; bases not matched to a gene: 3. The CDR3 has 13 residues.